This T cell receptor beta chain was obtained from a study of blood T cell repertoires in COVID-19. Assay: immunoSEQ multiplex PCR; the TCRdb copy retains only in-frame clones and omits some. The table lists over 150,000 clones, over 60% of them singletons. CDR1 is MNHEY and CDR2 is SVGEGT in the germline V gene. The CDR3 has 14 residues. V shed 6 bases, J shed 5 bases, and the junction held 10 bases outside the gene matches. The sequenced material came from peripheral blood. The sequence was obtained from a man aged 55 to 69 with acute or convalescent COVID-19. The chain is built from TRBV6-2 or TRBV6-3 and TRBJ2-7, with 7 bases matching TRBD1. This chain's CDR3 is CASSQRQGFDEQYF. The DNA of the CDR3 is TGTGCCAGCAGCCAGAGACAGGGTTTCGACGAGCAGTACTTC.